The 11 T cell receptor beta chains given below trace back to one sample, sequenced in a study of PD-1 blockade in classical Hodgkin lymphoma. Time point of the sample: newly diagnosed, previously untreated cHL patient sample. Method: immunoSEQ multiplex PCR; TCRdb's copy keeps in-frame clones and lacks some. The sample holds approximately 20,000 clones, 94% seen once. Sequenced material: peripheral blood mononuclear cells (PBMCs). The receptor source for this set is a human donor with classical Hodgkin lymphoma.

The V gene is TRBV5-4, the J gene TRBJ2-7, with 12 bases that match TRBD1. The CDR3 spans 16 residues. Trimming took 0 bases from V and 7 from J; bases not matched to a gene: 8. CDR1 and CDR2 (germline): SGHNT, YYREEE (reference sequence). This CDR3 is CASSLAPGQGAGEQYF. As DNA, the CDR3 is TGTGCCAGCAGCTTGGCCCCGGGACAGGGGGCGGGGGAGCAGTACTTC.

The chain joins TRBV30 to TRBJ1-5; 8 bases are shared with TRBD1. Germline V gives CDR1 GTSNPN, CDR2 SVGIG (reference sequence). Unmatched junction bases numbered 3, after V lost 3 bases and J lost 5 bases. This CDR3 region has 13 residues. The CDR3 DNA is TGTGCCTGGAGGGACAGGGTGGATCAGCCCCAGCATTTT. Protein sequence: CAWRDRVDQPQHF.

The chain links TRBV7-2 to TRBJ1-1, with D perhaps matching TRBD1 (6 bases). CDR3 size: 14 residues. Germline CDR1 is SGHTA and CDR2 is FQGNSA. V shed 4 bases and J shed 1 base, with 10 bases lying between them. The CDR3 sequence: CASSSQGWNTEAFF. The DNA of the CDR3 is TGTGCCAGCAGCTCTCAGGGGTGGAACACTGAAGCTTTCTTT.

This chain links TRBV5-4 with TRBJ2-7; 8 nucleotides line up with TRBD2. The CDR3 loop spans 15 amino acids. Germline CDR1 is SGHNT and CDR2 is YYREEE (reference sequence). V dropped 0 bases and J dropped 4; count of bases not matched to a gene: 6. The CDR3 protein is CASSLETGGPYEQYF. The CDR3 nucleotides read TGTGCCAGCAGCTTGGAAACGGGGGGGCCGTACGAGCAGTACTTC.

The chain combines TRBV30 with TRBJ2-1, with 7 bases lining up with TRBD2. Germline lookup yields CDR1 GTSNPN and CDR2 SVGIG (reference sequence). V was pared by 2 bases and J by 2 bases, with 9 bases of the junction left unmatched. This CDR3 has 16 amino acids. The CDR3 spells CAWSRMGGYAYNEQFF. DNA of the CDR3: TGTGCCTGGAGTCGCATGGGGGGGTACGCCTACAATGAGCAGTTCTTC.

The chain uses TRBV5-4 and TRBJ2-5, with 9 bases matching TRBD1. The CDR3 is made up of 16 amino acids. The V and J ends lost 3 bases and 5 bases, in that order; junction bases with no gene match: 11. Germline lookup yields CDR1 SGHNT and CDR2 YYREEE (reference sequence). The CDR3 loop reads CASSWDRVDNVETQYF. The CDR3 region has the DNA TGTGCCAGCAGCTGGGACAGGGTAGATAATGTGGAGACCCAGTACTTC.

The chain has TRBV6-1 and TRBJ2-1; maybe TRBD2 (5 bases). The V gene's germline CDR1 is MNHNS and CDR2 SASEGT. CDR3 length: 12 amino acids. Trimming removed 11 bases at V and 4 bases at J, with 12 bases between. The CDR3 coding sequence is TGTGCCCATCGGGGAACTTACAATGAGCAGTTCTTC. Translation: CAHRGTYNEQFF.

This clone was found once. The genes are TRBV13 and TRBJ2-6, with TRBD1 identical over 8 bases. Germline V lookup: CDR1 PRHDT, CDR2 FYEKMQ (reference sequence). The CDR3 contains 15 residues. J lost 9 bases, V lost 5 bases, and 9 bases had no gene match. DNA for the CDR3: TGTGCCAGCAGCCGCCGCGCCGGACAGGGCAACGTCCTGACTTTC. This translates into CASSRRAGQGNVLTF.

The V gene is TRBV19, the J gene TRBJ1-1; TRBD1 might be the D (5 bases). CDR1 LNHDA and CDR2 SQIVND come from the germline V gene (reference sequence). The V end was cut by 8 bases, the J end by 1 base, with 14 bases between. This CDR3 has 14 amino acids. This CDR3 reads CASWGRAGNTEAFF. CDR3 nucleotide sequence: TGTGCCAGTTGGGGGAGGGCGGGGAACACTGAAGCTTTCTTT.

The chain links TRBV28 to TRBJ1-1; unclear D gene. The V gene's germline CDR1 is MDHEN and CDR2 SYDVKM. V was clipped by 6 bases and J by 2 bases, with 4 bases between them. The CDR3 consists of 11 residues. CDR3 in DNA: TGTGCCAGCAGAATTAACACTGAAGCTTTCTTT. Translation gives CASRINTEAFF.

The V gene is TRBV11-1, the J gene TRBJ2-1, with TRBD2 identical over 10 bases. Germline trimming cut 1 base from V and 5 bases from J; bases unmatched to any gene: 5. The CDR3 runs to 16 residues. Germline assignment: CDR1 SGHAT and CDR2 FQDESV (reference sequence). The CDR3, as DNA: TGTGCCAGCAGCTTAGGAAGCGGGGGGGCAAACAATGAGCAGTTCTTC. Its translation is CASSLGSGGANNEQFF.